This T cell receptor (beta chain) was obtained from a study of blood T cell repertoires in COVID-19. People in the exposed group encountered a COVID-19 case within 2 weeks before entering the study. From germline, CDR1 is LNHDA and CDR2 SQIVND (reference sequence). CDR3 length equals 15 residues. With V trimmed by 6 bases and J by 6 bases, 9 bases remained unmatched. Only in-frame clones appear in the TCRdb table, and some are missing; sequencing was by immunoSEQ multiplex PCR. This table has some 320,000 clones, around 85% appearing once. The rearrangement links TRBV19 to TRBJ2-1; 9 nucleotides match TRBD1. Sequencing was done on a sample of PBMCs or T cells enriched from blood (not recorded which). This receptor was taken from a woman aged 30 to 39 who had been exposed to COVID-19. This CDR3 reads CASRTGQGRTNEQFF. The CDR3 bases are TGTGCCAGTAGAACAGGACAGGGGCGGACCAATGAGCAGTTCTTC.